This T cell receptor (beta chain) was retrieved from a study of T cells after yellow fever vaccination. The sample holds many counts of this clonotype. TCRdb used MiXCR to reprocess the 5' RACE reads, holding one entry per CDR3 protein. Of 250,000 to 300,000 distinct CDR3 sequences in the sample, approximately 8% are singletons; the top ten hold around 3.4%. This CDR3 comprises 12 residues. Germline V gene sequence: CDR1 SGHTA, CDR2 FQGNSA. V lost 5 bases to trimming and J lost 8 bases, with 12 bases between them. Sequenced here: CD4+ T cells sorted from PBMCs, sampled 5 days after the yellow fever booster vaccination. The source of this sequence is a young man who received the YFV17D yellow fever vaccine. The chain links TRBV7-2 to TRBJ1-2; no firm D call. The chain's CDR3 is CASSQGYEGYTF. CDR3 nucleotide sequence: TGTGCCAGCAGCCAAGGGTACGAAGGCTACACCTTC.